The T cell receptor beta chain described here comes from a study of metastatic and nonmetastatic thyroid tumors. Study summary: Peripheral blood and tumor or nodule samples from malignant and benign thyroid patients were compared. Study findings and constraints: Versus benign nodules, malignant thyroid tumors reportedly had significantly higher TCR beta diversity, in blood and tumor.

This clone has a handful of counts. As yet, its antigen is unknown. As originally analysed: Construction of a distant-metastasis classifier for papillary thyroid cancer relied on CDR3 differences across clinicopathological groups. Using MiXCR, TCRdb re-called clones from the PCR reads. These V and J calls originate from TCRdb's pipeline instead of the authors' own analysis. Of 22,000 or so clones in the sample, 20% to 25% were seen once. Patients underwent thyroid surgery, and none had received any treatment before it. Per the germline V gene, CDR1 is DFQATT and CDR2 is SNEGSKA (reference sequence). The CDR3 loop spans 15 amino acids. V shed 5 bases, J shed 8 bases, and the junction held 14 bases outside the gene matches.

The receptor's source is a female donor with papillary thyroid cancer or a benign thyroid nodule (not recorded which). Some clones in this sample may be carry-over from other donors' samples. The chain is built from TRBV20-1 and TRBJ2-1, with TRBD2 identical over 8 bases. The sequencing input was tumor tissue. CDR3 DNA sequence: TGCAGTGCTCCCTCGGGACTAGGTTTAATCCATGAGCAGTTCTTC. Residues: CSAPSGLGLIHEQFF.